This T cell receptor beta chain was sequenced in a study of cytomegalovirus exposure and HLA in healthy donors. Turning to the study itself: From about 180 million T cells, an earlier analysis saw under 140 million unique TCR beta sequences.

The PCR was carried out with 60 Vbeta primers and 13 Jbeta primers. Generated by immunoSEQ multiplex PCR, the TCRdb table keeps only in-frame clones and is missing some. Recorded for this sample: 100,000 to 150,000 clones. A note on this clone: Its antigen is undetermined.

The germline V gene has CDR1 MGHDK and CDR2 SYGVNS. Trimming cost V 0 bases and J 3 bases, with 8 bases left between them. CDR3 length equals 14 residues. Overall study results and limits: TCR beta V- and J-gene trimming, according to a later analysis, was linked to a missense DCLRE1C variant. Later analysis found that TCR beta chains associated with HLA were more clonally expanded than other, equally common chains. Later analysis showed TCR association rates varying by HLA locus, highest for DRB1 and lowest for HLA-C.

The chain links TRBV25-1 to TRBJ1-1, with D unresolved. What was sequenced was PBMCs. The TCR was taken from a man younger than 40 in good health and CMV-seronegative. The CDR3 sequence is CASSEYDTDTEAFF. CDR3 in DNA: TGTGCCAGCAGTGAATATGACACCGACACTGAAGCTTTCTTT.